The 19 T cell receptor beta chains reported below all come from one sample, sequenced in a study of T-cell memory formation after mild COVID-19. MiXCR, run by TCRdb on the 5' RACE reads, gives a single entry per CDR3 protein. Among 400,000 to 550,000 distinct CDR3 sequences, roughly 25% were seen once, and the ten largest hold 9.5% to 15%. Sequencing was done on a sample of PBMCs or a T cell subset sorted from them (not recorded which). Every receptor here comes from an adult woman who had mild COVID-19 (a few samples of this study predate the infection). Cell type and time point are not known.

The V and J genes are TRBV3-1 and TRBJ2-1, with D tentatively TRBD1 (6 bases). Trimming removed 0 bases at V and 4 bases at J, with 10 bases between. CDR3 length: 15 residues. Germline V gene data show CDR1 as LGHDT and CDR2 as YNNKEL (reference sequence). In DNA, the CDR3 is TGTGCCAGCAGCCAAGACCCGGGACAATACAATGAGCAGTTCTTC. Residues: CASSQDPGQYNEQFF.

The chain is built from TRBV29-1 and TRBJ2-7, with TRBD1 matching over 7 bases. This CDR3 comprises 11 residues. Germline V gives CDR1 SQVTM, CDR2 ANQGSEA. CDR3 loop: CSCRDSYEQYF. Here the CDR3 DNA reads TGCAGTTGCCGGGACAGCTACGAGCAGTACTTC.

The CDR3 DNA sequence: TGTGCCAGCAGCCAAGGGACAGGGTGGAATGAGCAGTTCTTC. This translates into CASSQGTGWNEQFF. V is TRBV3-1 and J is TRBJ2-1, with 8 bases fitting TRBD1. CDR1 is LGHDT, CDR2 YNNKEL, per germline (reference sequence). Trimming took 1 base from V and 7 from J; bases not matched to a gene: 3. The CDR3 spans 14 residues.

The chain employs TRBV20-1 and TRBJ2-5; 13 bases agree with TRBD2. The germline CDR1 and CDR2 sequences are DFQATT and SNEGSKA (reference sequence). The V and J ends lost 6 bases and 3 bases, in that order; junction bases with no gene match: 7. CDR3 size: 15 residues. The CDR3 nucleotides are TGCAGTGCAGGGGGAGGGACTAGCGGGAAAGAGACCCAGTACTTC. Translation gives CSAGGGTSGKETQYF.

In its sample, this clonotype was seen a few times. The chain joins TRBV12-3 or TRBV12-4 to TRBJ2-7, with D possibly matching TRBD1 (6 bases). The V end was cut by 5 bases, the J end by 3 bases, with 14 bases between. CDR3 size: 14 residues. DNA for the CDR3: TGTGCCAGCAGTCGGAACAGGGTCTTCTACGAGCAGTACTTC. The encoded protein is CASSRNRVFYEQYF.

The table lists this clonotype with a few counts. The CDR3 DNA reads TGTGCCAGCAGTGACACTAGCACAGATACGCAGTATTTT. Protein sequence: CASSDTSTDTQYF. The chain combines TRBV6-4 with TRBJ2-3; D unresolved. The CDR3 consists of 13 residues. The V gene's germline CDR1 is MRHNA and CDR2 SNTAGT. Trimming took 2 bases from V and 0 from J, leaving 3 bases between them.

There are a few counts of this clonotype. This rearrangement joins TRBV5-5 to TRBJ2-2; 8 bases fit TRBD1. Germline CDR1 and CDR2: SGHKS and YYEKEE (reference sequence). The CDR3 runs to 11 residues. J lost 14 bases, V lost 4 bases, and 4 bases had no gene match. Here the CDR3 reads CASSRTGRLFF. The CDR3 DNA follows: TGTGCCAGCAGCCGGACAGGGCGACTGTTTTTT. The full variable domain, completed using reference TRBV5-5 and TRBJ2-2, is DAGVTQSPTHLIKTRGQQVTLRCSPISGHKSVSWYQQVLGQGPQFIFQYYEKEERGRGNFPDRFSARQFPNYSSELNVNALLLGDSALYLCASSRTGRLFFGEGSRLTVL.

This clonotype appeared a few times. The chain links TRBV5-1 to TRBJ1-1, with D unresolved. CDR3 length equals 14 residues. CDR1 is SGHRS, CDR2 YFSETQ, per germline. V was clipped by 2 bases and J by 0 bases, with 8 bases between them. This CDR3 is CASSLTTMNTEAFF. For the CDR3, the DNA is TGCGCCAGCAGCTTAACAACGATGAACACTGAAGCTTTCTTT. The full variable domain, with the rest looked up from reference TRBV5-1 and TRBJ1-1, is KAGVTQTPRYLIKTRGQQVTLSCSPISGHRSVSWYQQTPGQGLQFLFEYFSETQRNKGNFPGRFSGRQFSNSRSEMNVSTLELGDSALYLCASSLTTMNTEAFFGQGTRLTVV.

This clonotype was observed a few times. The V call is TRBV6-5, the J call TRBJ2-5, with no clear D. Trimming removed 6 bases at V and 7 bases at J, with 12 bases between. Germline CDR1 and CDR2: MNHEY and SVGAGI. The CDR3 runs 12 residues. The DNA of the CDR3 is TGTGCCAGCAGCCAGAACATCGGGACCCAGTACTTC. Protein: CASSQNIGTQYF.

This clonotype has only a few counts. In DNA form, the CDR3 reads TGCGCCAGCAGACTCGTCGGGACAGCGAACACCGGGGAGCTGTTTTTT. Its protein is CASRLVGTANTGELFF. The chain combines TRBV5-1 with TRBJ2-2, with 7 bases lining up with TRBD1. V gave up 5 bases and J gave up 0 bases; unmatched junction bases: 7. The germline gives CDR1 SGHRS, CDR2 YFSETQ. This CDR3 comprises 16 residues.

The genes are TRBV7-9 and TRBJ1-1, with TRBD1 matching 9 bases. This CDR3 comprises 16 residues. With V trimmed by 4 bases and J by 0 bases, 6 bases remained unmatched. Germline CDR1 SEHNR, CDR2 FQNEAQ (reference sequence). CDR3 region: CASSSGTGMLNTEAFF. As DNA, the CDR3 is TGTGCCAGCAGCTCTGGGACAGGGATGTTGAACACTGAAGCTTTCTTT.

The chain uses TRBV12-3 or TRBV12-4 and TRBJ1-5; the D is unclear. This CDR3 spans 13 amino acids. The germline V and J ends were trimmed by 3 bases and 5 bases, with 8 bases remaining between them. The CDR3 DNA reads TGTGCCAGCAGTTTTGCCGAGGATCAGCCCCAGCATTTT. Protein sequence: CASSFAEDQPQHF.

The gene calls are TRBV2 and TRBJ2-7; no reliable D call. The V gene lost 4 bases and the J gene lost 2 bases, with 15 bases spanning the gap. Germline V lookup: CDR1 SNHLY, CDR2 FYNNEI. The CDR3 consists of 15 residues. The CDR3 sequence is CASSAVGRQTYEQYF. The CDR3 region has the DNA TGTGCCAGCAGTGCGGTAGGACGCCAGACCTACGAGCAGTACTTC.

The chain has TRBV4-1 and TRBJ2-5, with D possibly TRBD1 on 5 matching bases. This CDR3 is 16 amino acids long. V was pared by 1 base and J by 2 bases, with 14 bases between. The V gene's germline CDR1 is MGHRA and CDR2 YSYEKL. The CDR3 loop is CASSQAPAGIQETQYF. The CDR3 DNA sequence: TGCGCCAGCAGCCAAGCCCCAGCAGGGATACAAGAGACCCAGTACTTC.

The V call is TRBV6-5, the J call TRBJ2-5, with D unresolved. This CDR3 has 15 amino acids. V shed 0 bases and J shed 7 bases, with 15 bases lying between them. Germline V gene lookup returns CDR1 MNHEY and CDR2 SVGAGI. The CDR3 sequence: CASSYSAAAIGTQYF. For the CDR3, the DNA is TGTGCCAGCAGTTACTCGGCAGCAGCTATAGGGACCCAGTACTTC.

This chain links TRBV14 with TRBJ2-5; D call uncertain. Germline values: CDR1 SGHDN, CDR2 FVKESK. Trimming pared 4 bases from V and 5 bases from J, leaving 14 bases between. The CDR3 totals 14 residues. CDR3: CASSPSGVGETQYF. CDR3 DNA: TGTGCCAGCAGCCCCAGTGGGGTGGGGGAGACCCAGTACTTC.

CDR3 loop: CSASDGPPVSEAFF. As DNA, the CDR3 is TGCAGTGCTAGTGACGGGCCCCCGGTCTCTGAAGCTTTCTTT. The V and J genes are TRBV20-1 and TRBJ1-1; D is unclear. The CDR3 sequence is 14 residues long. V dropped 3 bases and J dropped 6 bases, with 17 bases sitting between them. CDR1 and CDR2 (germline): DFQATT, SNEGSKA (reference sequence).

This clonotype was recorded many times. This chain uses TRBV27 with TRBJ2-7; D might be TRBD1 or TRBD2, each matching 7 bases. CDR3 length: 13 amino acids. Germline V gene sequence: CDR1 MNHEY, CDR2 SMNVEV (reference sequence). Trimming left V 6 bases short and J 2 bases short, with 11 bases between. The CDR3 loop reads CASSQGGTYEQYF. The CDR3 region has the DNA TGTGCCAGCAGCCAGGGGGGGACCTACGAGCAGTACTTC.

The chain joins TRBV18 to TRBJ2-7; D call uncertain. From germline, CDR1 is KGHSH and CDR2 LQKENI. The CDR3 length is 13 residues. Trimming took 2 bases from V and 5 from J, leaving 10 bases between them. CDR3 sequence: CASSPIDVNEQYF. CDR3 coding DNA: TGTGCCAGCTCACCAATTGACGTCAACGAGCAGTACTTC.